Shown below are 28 T cell receptor beta chains from a single sample sequenced in a study of shared clonotypes between healthy human individuals. Some clones are missing from TCRdb's copy, which holds only in-frame ones; the method was immunoSEQ multiplex PCR. The table records 2.3 million or so clones, 93% of them present only once. Sequencing was performed on naive CD4+ T cells from PBMCs. Subset in this sample: CD45RA+ positively selected. The receptors here all came from a man younger than 35 in good health. Some clones in this sample may be carry-over from other donors' samples.

Remarks on this clone: This sample also contains other DNA sequences that code for the same CDR3. The chain links TRBV5-1 to TRBJ2-7, with TRBD1 matching over 9 bases. V was clipped by 4 bases and J by 4 bases; unmatched bases: 3. CDR1 and CDR2 (germline): SGHRS, YFSETQ. This CDR3 is built from 13 residues. The chain's CDR3 is CASSRDRVYEQYF. As DNA, the CDR3 is TGCGCCAGCAGCAGGGACAGGGTTTACGAGCAGTACTTC.

As concerns this clone: At the DNA level, this CDR3 is encoded by other sequences in the same sample as well. This chain joins TRBV5-1 and TRBJ2-6; D unclear. Trimming shortened V by 1 base and J by 0 bases, and 2 bases separated the two germline ends. CDR1 SGHRS and CDR2 YFSETQ come from the germline V gene. The CDR3 loop spans 14 amino acids. The CDR3 region is CASSLRSGANVLTF. The DNA of the CDR3 is TGCGCCAGCAGCTTGCGCTCTGGGGCCAACGTCCTGACTTTC. Filled out from reference TRBV5-1 and TRBJ2-6, the complete variable domain reads KAGVTQTPRYLIKTRGQQVTLSCSPISGHRSVSWYQQTPGQGLQFLFEYFSETQRNKGNFPGRFSGRQFSNSRSEMNVSTLELGDSALYLCASSLRSGANVLTFGAGSRLTVL.

The V gene is TRBV11-2, the J gene TRBJ2-5; D call uncertain. This CDR3 comprises 15 residues. Looked up from germline, CDR1 is SGHAT and CDR2 is FQNNGV. V was shortened by 0 bases and J by 2 bases, with 10 bases between the two germline ends. CDR3 in DNA: TGTGCCAGCAGCTTAGAGGGGTCCAGACAAGAGACCCAGTACTTC. It yields the protein CASSLEGSRQETQYF.

This chain connects TRBV29-1 to TRBJ2-5; no firm D call. V dropped 0 bases and J dropped 13 bases, with 9 bases sitting between them. Germline assignment: CDR1 SQVTM and CDR2 ANQGSEA. The length of the CDR3 is 10 residues. CDR3 in DNA: TGCAGCGTTGAAGAAAGTTCAAGGTACTTC. Translated: CSVEESSRYF.

This rearrangement joins TRBV2 to TRBJ1-6; a weak D match, TRBD1 (6 bases). This CDR3 is built from 15 residues. Germline CDR1 reads SNHLY; CDR2 reads FYNNEI. Trimming stripped 7 bases from V and 7 bases from J, with 17 bases between. In nucleotides, the CDR3 is TGTGCCAGCAACAAGGGGGGCAGGTACAATTCACCCCTCCACTTT. It specifies CASNKGGRYNSPLHF.

V usage is TRBV5-4 and J usage is TRBJ2-2; a possible D gene is TRBD1 (6 bases). The CDR3 extends over 15 amino acids. Germline V gene sequence: CDR1 SGHNT, CDR2 YYREEE (reference sequence). V was pared by 3 bases and J by 1 base, with 10 bases between. The CDR3 nucleotides read TGTGCCAGCAGCTCCGGGACAAAGAACACCGGGGAGCTGTTTTTT. It codes for CASSSGTKNTGELFF.

The rearrangement links TRBV7-3 to TRBJ2-3, with D unclear. V was pared by 0 bases and J by 2 bases, with 15 bases between. Germline V gene lookup returns CDR1 SGHTA and CDR2 FQGTGA. This CDR3 region has 17 residues. CDR3 sequence reads: CASSLTPLRTNTDTQYF. CDR3 coding DNA: TGTGCCAGCAGCTTAACCCCCTTGCGGACCAACACAGATACGCAGTATTTT.

The chain carries TRBV15 and TRBJ1-2, with D perhaps matching TRBD1 (5 bases). There are 13 residues in the CDR3. CDR1 is LNHNV, CDR2 YYDKDF, per germline (reference sequence). V gave up 0 bases and J gave up 6 bases, with 8 bases separating them. In nucleotides, the CDR3 is TGTGCCACCAGCAGAGATATGGGGGATGGCTACACCTTC. This gives the protein CATSRDMGDGYTF.

This chain links TRBV11-1 with TRBJ2-1, with TRBD2 as a possible D gene (6 bases). The CDR3 covers 15 residues. The V end lost 5 bases, the J end lost 5 bases, and 16 bases lay between the germline ends. In germline, CDR1 is SGHAT, CDR2 FQDESV (reference sequence). The CDR3 here is CASSQTRGLNNEQFF. As DNA, the CDR3 is TGTGCCAGCAGCCAGACTAGAGGCCTCAACAATGAGCAGTTCTTC.

The chain joins TRBV2 to TRBJ2-1; TRBD1 matches at 11 bases. Germline V gives CDR1 SNHLY, CDR2 FYNNEI. This CDR3 contains 15 residues. J was trimmed by 2 bases and V by 8 bases; bases with no gene match: 5. The CDR3 region is CASGGQGGPYNEQFF. The CDR3 nucleotides read TGTGCCAGCGGGGGACAGGGGGGACCCTACAATGAGCAGTTCTTC.

On this clone itself: A much bigger clone sits one base away, suggesting this may be a read error. The genes are TRBV19 and TRBJ2-7; maybe TRBD1 (6 bases). In germline, CDR1 is LNHDA, CDR2 SQIVND (reference sequence). This CDR3 spans 15 amino acids. The CDR3 DNA sequence: TGTGCCAGCCGATTCAGGGGCCAAAAACAGGACGAGCAGCACTTC. This encodes CASRFRGQKQDEQHF.

This clone was seen once. The chain has TRBV28 and TRBJ1-4, with D possibly matching TRBD1 (5 bases). This CDR3 is built from 13 residues. Germline values: CDR1 MDHEN, CDR2 SYDVKM. Trimming removed 11 bases at V and 7 bases at J, with 17 bases between. Written as DNA, the CDR3 is TGTGCCTGCTTGGAGCTTCAGGGTGAAAAACTGTTTTTT. Its protein product is CACLELQGEKLFF.

This clone was counted a single time. The V call is TRBV4-3, the J call TRBJ2-5; 7 bases agree with TRBD1. Germline CDR1 LGHNA, CDR2 YSLEER. The CDR3 spans 16 residues. V lost 0 bases and J lost 5; bases outside the gene matches: 9. DNA of the CDR3: TGCGCCAGCAGCCAAGATAATTTAGGGGGCTTGGAGACCCAGTACTTC. This codes for CASSQDNLGGLETQYF.

J is TRBJ2-5 and V is TRBV6-5, with D hard to call. The CDR3 contains 14 residues. Per the germline V gene, CDR1 is MNHEY and CDR2 is SVGAGI. The germline V and J ends were trimmed by 2 bases and 1 base, with 8 bases remaining between them. CDR3 loop: CASSYPGTQETQYF. CDR3 in DNA: TGTGCCAGCAGTTACCCAGGAACCCAAGAGACCCAGTACTTC.

This clone was recorded once. The same CDR3 arises from other DNA sequences in this sample as well. This chain links TRBV19 with TRBJ2-7; no clear D gene. The CDR3 sequence is 12 residues long. The germline gives CDR1 LNHDA, CDR2 SQIVND (reference sequence). Trimming pared 1 base from V and 2 bases from J, leaving 3 bases between. The CDR3 loop reads CASSIGAYEQYF. Here the CDR3 DNA reads TGTGCCAGTAGTATAGGAGCCTACGAGCAGTACTTC. Complete variable domain (other parts from reference TRBV19 and TRBJ2-7): DGGITQSPKYLFRKEGQNVTLSCEQNLNHDAMYWYRQDPGQGLRLIYYSQIVNDFQKGDIAEGYSVSREKKESFPLTVTSAQKNPTAFYLCASSIGAYEQYFGPGTRLTVT.

Turning to this clone: The sample carries other DNA sequences with the same CDR3. J is TRBJ2-7 and V is TRBV5-6, with 7 bases aligning to TRBD1. V dropped 4 bases and J dropped 4; count of bases not matched to a gene: 2. CDR1 and CDR2 (germline): SGHDT, YYEEEE. There are 12 residues in the CDR3. CDR3 bases: TGTGCCAGCAGCCGCAGGGGGTACGAGCAGTACTTC. Translated, it gives CASSRRGYEQYF.

A remark on this clone: Other DNA sequences in this sample translate to the same CDR3. This rearrangement joins TRBV20-1 to TRBJ2-5; D unresolved. CDR3 length: 10 residues. Deletions cut 2 bases from V and 4 bases from J, with 2 bases between. The germline V gene encodes CDR1 DFQATT and CDR2 SNEGSKA (reference sequence). As DNA, the CDR3 is TGCAGTGCTAGACGAGAGACCCAGTACTTC. Translation gives CSARRETQYF.

The chain joins TRBV18 to TRBJ1-3, with D possibly matching TRBD1 (5 bases). The CDR3 is 15 amino acids. V was pared by 4 bases and J by 4 bases, with 14 bases between. CDR1 and CDR2 (germline): KGHSH, LQKENI. The chain's CDR3 is CASSQSEGIGNTIYF. The CDR3 nucleotides read TGTGCCAGCTCACAGTCAGAGGGGATCGGAAACACCATATATTTT.

The chain is built from TRBV25-1 and TRBJ1-5, with D tentatively TRBD1 (6 bases). Between the trimmed V and J ends, which lost 5 bases and 4 bases, there was a span of 12 bases. The germline V gene encodes CDR1 MGHDK and CDR2 SYGVNS. CDR3 length: 14 amino acids. CDR3 in amino acids: CASSRGQSNQPQHF. The CDR3 DNA reads as TGTGCCAGCAGTCGCGGACAGAGTAATCAGCCCCAGCATTTT. Looking up the rest from reference TRBV25-1 and TRBJ1-5 gives the full variable domain: EADIYQTPRYLVIGTGKKITLECSQTMGHDKMYWYQQDPGMELHLIHYSYGVNSTEKGDLSSESTVSRIRTEHFPLTLESARPSHTSQYLCASSRGQSNQPQHFGDGTRLSIL.

This clone was recorded once. The chain recombines TRBV28 with TRBJ1-5; D might be TRBD1 (5 bases). Germline CDR1 and CDR2: MDHEN and SYDVKM. The CDR3 consists of 12 residues. V gave up 8 bases and J gave up 9 bases, with 14 bases separating them. CDR3 coding DNA: TGTGCCAGCGGATCCGGGGCGAGGCCCCAGCATTTT. It encodes CASGSGARPQHF.

The chain is built from TRBV28 and TRBJ2-7, with 7 positions matching TRBD1. The CDR3 contains 16 residues. The V gene end was trimmed by 5 bases and the J gene end by 1 base; junction bases not matched to a gene: 11. From germline, CDR1 is MDHEN and CDR2 SYDVKM. CDR3 nucleotide sequence: TGTGCCAGCAGTCCCCGGGGCCCACAGGGGTCCTACGAGCAGTACTTC. Encoded protein: CASSPRGPQGSYEQYF.

The chain uses TRBV6-6 and TRBJ2-3; D is possibly TRBD1 (6 bases). This CDR3 has 15 residues. V was pared by 8 bases and J by 6 bases, with 21 bases between. CDR1 and CDR2 (germline): MNHNY, SVGAGI (reference sequence). The CDR3: CASVDRGRGADTQYF. CDR3 nucleotides: TGTGCCAGCGTGGACCGGGGCAGGGGCGCGGATACGCAGTATTTT.

V gene TRBV2 combines with J gene TRBJ2-3; TRBD2 aligns across 13 bases. CDR3 length equals 16 residues. Germline loops: CDR1 SNHLY, CDR2 FYNNEI. J gave up 4 bases and V 5 bases, and 6 bases lay outside the gene matches. The CDR3, as DNA: TGTGCCAGCAGTCCCGAAACTAGCGGGAGGGCAGATACGCAGTATTTT. Translation: CASSPETSGRADTQYF.

The CDR3 spells CASSQLPGLVSDEQYF. For the CDR3, the DNA is TGTGCCAGCTCACAACTACCGGGACTAGTTAGCGACGAGCAGTACTTC. This rearrangement joins TRBV18 to TRBJ2-7, with TRBD2 matching 8 bases. The V and J ends lost 4 bases and 5 bases, in that order; junction bases with no gene match: 13. Germline V CDR1 and CDR2: KGHSH, LQKENI. The CDR3 consists of 16 residues.

The chain carries TRBV7-3 and TRBJ2-1; D is possibly TRBD1 (5 bases). CDR1 is SGHTA and CDR2 is FQGTGA in the germline V gene. CDR3 length: 13 residues. V lost 4 bases and J lost 15, with 19 bases in between. The DNA of the CDR3 is TGTGCCAGCAGCTCATCGTCGTCAGGGTATGCGTTCTTC. Protein: CASSSSSSGYAFF.

The rearrangement links TRBV6-1 to TRBJ1-1, with 7 bases identical to TRBD1. Germline lookup yields CDR1 MNHNS and CDR2 SASEGT. This CDR3 has 15 residues. Trimming took 2 bases from V and 1 from J; bases not matched to a gene: 4. The chain's CDR3 is CASSEPTGRNTEAFF. The DNA for the CDR3 is TGTGCCAGCAGTGAACCGACAGGGAGGAACACTGAAGCTTTCTTT.

This CDR3 reads CASGTGAGELFF. The CDR3 bases are TGTGCCAGCGGAACAGGGGCCGGGGAGCTGTTTTTT. The chain carries TRBV6-4 and TRBJ2-2, with 7 bases fitting TRBD1. The CDR3 sequence is 12 residues long. V trimming: 8 bases; J trimming: 6 bases; junction bases outside the gene matches: 3. Germline CDR1 reads MRHNA; CDR2 reads SNTAGT.

The gene calls are TRBV2 and TRBJ1-4; D is undetermined. V lost 6 bases and J lost 11, with 16 bases in between. The CDR3 length is 13 residues. Germline CDR1 SNHLY, CDR2 FYNNEI. The CDR3 is CASSPEKGGKLFF. The CDR3 DNA follows: TGTGCCAGCAGCCCCGAGAAGGGAGGGAAACTGTTTTTT.